The T cell receptor beta chain described here comes from a study of response to subunit inactivated influenza vaccine. Regarding the study as a whole: After each seasonal influenza vaccination, few new T cells are recruited, the authors suggested.

From the RT-PCR reads, TCRdb called clonotypes with MiXCR, one entry per CDR3 protein. Altogether roughly 650,000 distinct CDR3 sequences are present, 11% to 15% being singletons, with the ten largest covering 7.5% to 8%. The table lists this clonotype with a few counts. The antigen remains undetermined. This CDR3 is 14 amino acids long. From germline, CDR1 is MNHEY and CDR2 SMNVEV (reference sequence). Trimming took 0 bases from V and 11 from J, leaving 16 bases between them. Sample: PBMCs from blood, taken roughly 15 days before vaccination. The rearrangement joins TRBV27 to TRBJ1-1; tentative D call: TRBD1 (5 bases). This TCR was sampled from a man aged 45-65 years who received an inactivated influenza vaccine. For the CDR3, the DNA is TGTGCCAGCAGTTTATCGAGACAGTCGGTTCGTGCTTTCTTT. Protein: CASSLSRQSVRAFF.